One sample yielded the 3 T cell receptor beta chains listed below, sequenced in a study of T cells in Graves' hyperthyroidism and ophthalmopathy (dated by TCRdb to between 2018 and 2020). Libraries came from multiplex PCR. The sequencer listed for this sample is Illumina HiSeq 2000. The TCR beta CDR3 regions were amplified from RNA transcripts. A first-round RT-PCR of the TCR CDR3 used the HTBI primer set with the Qiagen OneStep RT-PCR kit. Using fastp trimming at Q25 and MiXCR clonotype assembly, TCRdb reanalyzed the public sequencing data and kept in-frame beta chains. Each entry is one CDR3 protein sequence, shown with its most common DNA and genes. The sample profile shows about 200,000 distinct CDR3 sequences; about a sixth of them were found once. The top ten constitute roughly 50% of the sample. The sequenced sample consisted of blood. The receptors were sampled from a woman between 50 and 59 years old with Graves' hyperthyroidism.

This clonotype was recorded at least ten times. The chain joins TRBV24-1 to TRBJ1-5; D uncertain. The germline gives CDR1 KGHDR, CDR2 SFDVKD. This CDR3 spans 14 amino acids. The V end was cut by 6 bases, the J end by 2 bases, with 10 bases between. In DNA, the CDR3 is TGTGCCACCAGTAGCGCGGTAGGCAATCAGCCCCAGCATTTT. Protein product: CATSSAVGNQPQHF.

This clonotype showed up many times. The V and J genes are TRBV7-8 and TRBJ2-3, with 12 bases that match TRBD2. Germline V CDR1 and CDR2: SGHVS, FQNEAQ. CDR3 length: 16 residues. Germline trimming cut 3 bases from V and 5 bases from J; bases unmatched to any gene: 6. The CDR3 is CASSLNRLAGVDTQYF. The CDR3 DNA follows: TGTGCCAGCAGCTTGAATAGACTAGCGGGAGTAGATACGCAGTATTTT.

The V gene is TRBV15, the J gene TRBJ1-4, with D perhaps matching TRBD1 (5 bases). The length of the CDR3 is 15 residues. The V end lost 4 bases, the J end lost 8 bases, and 17 bases lay between the germline ends. Germline assignment: CDR1 LNHNV and CDR2 YYDKDF (reference sequence). The CDR3 DNA reads as TGTGCCACCAGCATAGGATCGGACAACGAAGAAAAACTGTTTTTT. This translates into CATSIGSDNEEKLFF.